This note documents a single T cell receptor (beta chain) sequence. What it recognizes is unknown. This specimen comes from a study of OX40 agonist ivuxolimab in advanced cancers. Turning to the study itself: An agonistic anti-OX40 (CD134) antibody, ivuxolimab, was used to treat the patients. Overall study findings and caveats: Normalized expansion of T-cell clones was also low for some nonresponders. Clonal expansion from baseline to week 6 occurred in both CD4+ and CD8+ T cells.

V shed 2 bases, J shed 9 bases, and the junction held 13 bases outside the gene matches. This CDR3 is built from 17 residues. Germline V gives CDR1 PRHDT, CDR2 FYEKMQ (reference sequence). Blood sampling took place at baseline, cycle 4 day 1, and cycle 7 day 1. Using immunoSEQ multiplex PCR, the repertoire was profiled, and TCRdb retains in-frame clones only, with some absent. The sample records tens of thousands of clones, around 87% being singletons. This chain joins TRBV13 and TRBJ2-2, with 9 bases aligning to TRBD1. The source is an adult with an advanced solid tumor such as melanoma, head and neck, liver or kidney cancer. The source material was CD4+ or CD8+ T cells sorted from blood, sampled in a trial of the OX40 agonist ivuxolimab. The CDR3 sequence: CASSLTSVRDREWELFF. The CDR3 DNA is TGTGCCAGCAGCTTAACTTCCGTCCGGGACAGGGAGTGGGAGCTGTTTTTT.